The 17 T cell receptor beta chains reported below all come from one sample, sequenced in a study of cytomegalovirus exposure and HLA in healthy donors. 60 Vbeta and 13 Jbeta primers were used in PCR. Measured with immunoSEQ multiplex PCR; TCRdb has only the in-frame clones, and not every one. This sample has more than 150,000 clones, with around four fifths found just once. Sequenced sample: PBMCs. These receptors all come from a young man in good health and CMV-seronegative.

The V call is TRBV7-9, the J call TRBJ2-3; TRBD2 agrees at 7 bases. The J segment lost 6 bases and the V segment lost 2 bases, leaving 8 bases of the junction unmatched. Germline V gene lookup returns CDR1 SEHNR and CDR2 FQNEAQ (reference sequence). The CDR3 is made up of 15 amino acids. CDR3 sequence: CASSLSWDGGDTQYF. Here the CDR3 DNA reads TGTGCCAGCAGCTTAAGCTGGGACGGGGGGGATACGCAGTATTTT. The entire variable domain, with the rest obtained from reference TRBV7-9 and TRBJ2-3, is as follows: DTGVSQNPRHKITKRGQNVTFRCDPISEHNRLYWYRQTLGQGPEFLTYFQNEAQLEKSRLLSDRFSAERPKGSFSTLEIQRTEQGDSAMYLCASSLSWDGGDTQYFGPGTRLTVL.

This rearrangement joins TRBV4-3 to TRBJ1-2; tentative D call: TRBD1 (5 bases). Germline lookup yields CDR1 LGHNA and CDR2 YSLEER. This CDR3 contains 18 residues. V dropped 0 bases and J dropped 4 bases, with 21 bases sitting between them. This CDR3 is CASSQDKKGSGPTYGYTF. CDR3 nucleotides: TGCGCCAGCAGCCAAGATAAAAAGGGGTCAGGGCCGACCTATGGCTACACCTTC.

A single count supports this clone. The chain uses TRBV18 and TRBJ1-1, with 8 bases identical to TRBD1. Germline V CDR1 and CDR2: KGHSH, LQKENI. This CDR3 region has 17 residues. V trimming: 2 bases; J trimming: 5 bases; junction bases outside the gene matches: 13. CDR3 coding DNA: TGTGCCAGCTCACCATTTGATCGGACAGGGCTAAGAACTGAAGCTTTCTTT. Translating it yields CASSPFDRTGLRTEAFF.

This rearrangement joins TRBV28 to TRBJ1-2; 8 bases line up with TRBD1. Germline CDR1 is MDHEN and CDR2 is SYDVKM. The ends lost 4 bases at V and 4 bases at J; junction bases unmatched: 8. The CDR3 runs 15 residues. As DNA, the CDR3 is TGTGCCAGCAGTTCCTCAGGACAGGGACTCTATGGCTACACCTTC. Its protein product is CASSSSGQGLYGYTF.

The chain links TRBV2 to TRBJ2-1; D possibly corresponds to TRBD1 (5 bases). Deletions cut 7 bases from V and 14 bases from J, with 15 bases between. Germline V CDR1 and CDR2: SNHLY, FYNNEI. CDR3 size: 11 residues. The CDR3 sequence is CASTLVGLEFF. CDR3 coding DNA: TGTGCCAGCACCCTAGTGGGGCTTGAGTTCTTC.

The rearrangement joins TRBV7-3 to TRBJ1-1, with D unresolved. V was shortened by 3 bases and J by 2 bases, with 10 bases between the two germline ends. This CDR3 is built from 14 residues. CDR1 SGHTA and CDR2 FQGTGA come from the germline V gene. CDR3 bases: TGTGCCAGCAGCTTTAGTCCAGGTAACACTGAAGCTTTCTTT. Residues: CASSFSPGNTEAFF.

The rearrangement links TRBV7-9 to TRBJ2-5; 10 nucleotides align to TRBD2. V dropped 2 bases and J dropped 3; count of bases not matched to a gene: 3. The CDR3 consists of 15 residues. Germline CDR1 SEHNR, CDR2 FQNEAQ (reference sequence). This CDR3 reads CASSLPGTSEETQYF. CDR3 coding DNA: TGTGCCAGCAGCTTACCAGGGACTAGCGAAGAGACCCAGTACTTC.

A few counts support this clone. The V and J genes are TRBV5-1 and TRBJ1-1; TRBD1 aligns across 9 bases. V was pared by 7 bases and J by 3 bases, with 10 bases of the junction left unmatched. The germline V gene has CDR1 SGHRS and CDR2 YFSETQ. The CDR3 contains 15 residues. CDR3 region: CASSYLQGADTEAFF. Written as DNA, the CDR3 is TGCGCCAGCTCTTACCTACAGGGGGCGGACACTGAAGCTTTCTTT. Based on the CDR3 plus reference TRBV5-1 and TRBJ1-1, the full variable domain is KAGVTQTPRYLIKTRGQQVTLSCSPISGHRSVSWYQQTPGQGLQFLFEYFSETQRNKGNFPGRFSGRQFSNSRSEMNVSTLELGDSALYLCASSYLQGADTEAFFGQGTRLTVV.

On this clone: Other DNA sequences from this sample encode an identical CDR3 as well. The chain employs TRBV2 and TRBJ1-5, with 8 positions matching TRBD1. The CDR3 length is 18 residues. The germline V gene has CDR1 SNHLY and CDR2 FYNNEI. The V gene end was trimmed by 3 bases and the J gene end by 6 bases; junction bases not matched to a gene: 16. In nucleotides, the CDR3 is TGTGCCAGCAGTGAGGCGCTTTTATGGCAGGGGGCGCGTCAGCCCCAGCATTTT. Encoded protein: CASSEALLWQGARQPQHF.

Note on this clone: The sample contains more than one DNA sequence encoding this CDR3. The gene calls are TRBV6-4 and TRBJ2-1; 10 bases are shared with TRBD2. Trimming cost V 3 bases and J 6 bases; bases outside gene matches: 5. Germline assignment: CDR1 MRHNA and CDR2 SNTAGT. This CDR3 spans 15 amino acids. CDR3 sequence (DNA): TGTGCCAGCAGTGAAGGCCTAGCGGGAGCCAATGAGCAGTTCTTC. It translates to CASSEGLAGANEQFF.

The genes are TRBV4-2 and TRBJ1-5, with a weak D call TRBD1 (5 bases). Germline assignment: CDR1 LGHNA and CDR2 YNFKEQ. Trimming removed 0 bases at V and 4 bases at J, with 13 bases between. This CDR3 has 16 amino acids. CDR3 coding DNA: TGTGCCAGCAGCCAAGATTTTCCAGGGCCAAATCAGCCCCAGCATTTT. It translates to CASSQDFPGPNQPQHF.

The CDR3, as DNA: TGCGCCAGCAGCCAAGAAAGTTGGTACAGCAGGGCCGGGGAGCTGTTTTTT. It is translated as CASSQESWYSRAGELFF. This chain uses TRBV4-3 with TRBJ2-2; possibly TRBD1 for D (5 bases). V was cut by 0 bases and J by 6 bases, with 17 bases left in between. The CDR3 extends over 17 amino acids. Germline CDR1 and CDR2: LGHNA and YSLEER.

The rearrangement joins TRBV4-2 to TRBJ2-5, with TRBD1 identical over 7 bases. From germline, CDR1 is LGHNA and CDR2 YNFKEQ. J gave up 5 bases and V 5 bases, and 5 bases lay outside the gene matches. The CDR3 consists of 13 residues. CDR3 nucleotide sequence: TGTGCCAGCAGCATACAAGGGGGCGAGACCCAGTACTTC. Protein: CASSIQGGETQYF.

The rearrangement uses TRBV18 and TRBJ2-3; a weak D match, TRBD2 (6 bases). Per the germline V gene, CDR1 is KGHSH and CDR2 is LQKENI. The CDR3 sequence is 15 residues long. Trimming took off 2 bases at V and 4 bases at J, with 13 bases between the two ends. The CDR3 region is CASSPGLASADTQYF. CDR3 DNA: TGTGCCAGCTCACCAGGGCTAGCGTCTGCAGATACGCAGTATTTT.

J is TRBJ2-2 and V is TRBV5-6; possibly TRBD1 for D (6 bases). This CDR3 is 15 amino acids long. Germline V gene data show CDR1 as SGHDT and CDR2 as YYEEEE. Trimming shortened V by 1 base and J by 6 bases, and 13 bases separated the two germline ends. The CDR3 nucleotides are TGTGCCAGCAGCTTGTTGGCTGGACAGTCCGGGGAGCTGTTTTTT. Its protein product is CASSLLAGQSGELFF.

This clone was detected only a few times. The rearrangement joins TRBV6-5 to TRBJ1-5; TRBD1 is a possible D gene (6 bases). Trimming removed 8 bases from V and 4 bases from J, with 9 bases in between. The CDR3 contains 12 residues. Germline assignment: CDR1 MNHEY and CDR2 SVGAGI. The CDR3 DNA follows: TGTGCCAGCCGGACAGCGAATCAGCCCCAGCATTTT. Its translation is CASRTANQPQHF.

The rearrangement joins TRBV6-1 to TRBJ1-1; D remains unclear. CDR3 length: 14 amino acids. In germline, CDR1 is MNHNS, CDR2 SASEGT. Trimming left V 4 bases short and J 4 bases short, with 13 bases between. CDR3 protein: CASSVSVWSTEAFF. DNA of the CDR3: TGTGCCAGCAGTGTAAGTGTTTGGAGCACTGAAGCTTTCTTT.